This T cell receptor beta chain was recovered during a study of T cells in Graves' hyperthyroidism and ophthalmopathy. Germline V gene lookup returns CDR1 SGHRS and CDR2 YFSETQ. The ends were cut back, 4 bases at V and 2 bases at J, with 10 bases in the middle. This CDR3 comprises 14 residues. Amplification of TCR beta CDR3 regions was performed using RNA transcripts as template. Primed by the HTBI set, a first-round RT-PCR was run on the TCR CDR3. A single record per CDR3 protein comes from TCRdb applying MiXCR to the multiplex PCR reads. This table has roughly 700,000 distinct CDR3 sequences, 15% to 20% appearing once. Clinical symptoms, serum thyroxine and TRAb, thyroid ultrasound and orbital computed tomography were used for the diagnoses.

This sequence joins TRBV5-1 and TRBJ2-1, with D unresolved. The sequenced material came from blood. The receptor was isolated from a man over 45 with Graves' hyperthyroidism. CDR3: CASSGVHPYNEQFF. In DNA form, the CDR3 reads TGCGCCAGCAGCGGGGTACACCCCTACAATGAGCAGTTCTTC.